This T cell receptor beta chain was captured in a study of blood T cell repertoires in COVID-19. Overall study: The analysed material was cDNA or gDNA that came from T cells, B-cell-depleted T cells, or PBMCs.

Produced via immunoSEQ multiplex PCR; TCRdb's table is partial and in-frame only. The sample has 130,000 to 150,000 clones, around nine tenths seen once. The germline V gene encodes CDR1 LGHNA and CDR2 YSLEER. The CDR3 runs 16 residues. The V segment lost 4 bases and the J segment 4 bases; nucleotides outside the gene matches: 7. The sequenced material came from peripheral blood. The rearrangement uses TRBV4-3 and TRBJ1-5, with TRBD1 matching 10 bases. The receptor's source is a middle-aged woman with acute or convalescent COVID-19. In nucleotides, the CDR3 is TGCGCCAGCAGCCCAGAGAGACAGGGGGCTAATCAGCCCCAGCATTTT. Amino acid sequence: CASSPERQGANQPQHF.